The 12 T cell receptor beta chains listed next were all sequenced from one sample in a study of response to subunit inactivated influenza vaccine. From the RT-PCR reads, TCRdb called clonotypes with MiXCR, one entry per CDR3 protein. Here the sample spans under 200,000 distinct CDR3 sequences, over 9.5% being singletons. In addition, the sample was reused for a study of T cells expressing NK-cell markers. Per that study: The cDNA for TCR beta came from 5'RACE template switching with UMIs.

The material was CD8+ T cells sorted from PBMCs, obtained less than 13 days after vaccination. All receptors derive from a man aged 45-65 years who received an inactivated influenza vaccine.

The chain employs TRBV2 and TRBJ1-1, with no clear D. Germline V gene data show CDR1 as SNHLY and CDR2 as FYNNEI. This CDR3 comprises 12 residues. The V end was cut by 5 bases, the J end by 3 bases, with 7 bases between. The CDR3 here is CASSPRYTEAFF. CDR3 coding DNA: TGTGCCAGCAGTCCACGATACACTGAAGCTTTCTTT.

The chain combines TRBV7-9 with TRBJ1-2; D not certain. Germline V gives CDR1 SEHNR, CDR2 FQNEAQ (reference sequence). The CDR3 is made up of 14 amino acids. Trimming left V 6 bases short and J 2 bases short, with 13 bases between. CDR3 DNA: TGTGCCAGCAGGTCACCCGGAGGAAACTATGGCTACACCTTC. Translating it yields CASRSPGGNYGYTF. The variable domain in full, with the rest retrieved from reference TRBV7-9 and TRBJ1-2, is DTGVSQNPRHKITKRGQNVTFRCDPISEHNRLYWYRQTLGQGPEFLTYFQNEAQLEKSRLLSDRFSAERPKGSFSTLEIQRTEQGDSAMYLCASRSPGGNYGYTFGSGTRLTVV.

The rearrangement links TRBV28 to TRBJ2-3, with no clear D. Per the germline V gene, CDR1 is MDHEN and CDR2 is SYDVKM. The CDR3 has 11 amino acids. V shed 6 bases and J shed 8 bases, with 9 bases lying between them. Here the CDR3 reads CASRSSRTQYF. DNA of the CDR3: TGTGCCAGCAGATCCAGCCGTACGCAGTATTTT.

Ten or more counts support this clonotype. The chain recombines TRBV4-1 with TRBJ1-1; 7 positions agree with TRBD1. This CDR3 region has 14 residues. J gave up 5 bases and V 1 base, and 4 bases lay outside the gene matches. CDR1 and CDR2 from the germline V gene are MGHRA and YSYEKL. CDR3 in amino acids: CASSQVPGGTEAFF. The CDR3 bases are TGCGCCAGCAGCCAAGTTCCAGGGGGTACTGAAGCTTTCTTT.

This clonotype was counted between two and nine times. The V gene is TRBV20-1, the J gene TRBJ2-1; 11 bases agree with TRBD2. The junction had 12 bases not matched to a gene; V was cut back by 0 bases and J by 8 bases. The germline V gene has CDR1 DFQATT and CDR2 SNEGSKA (reference sequence). The CDR3 spans 17 residues. CDR3 protein: CSARDPTSGGILDEQFF. The CDR3 DNA sequence: TGCAGTGCTAGAGATCCCACTAGCGGGGGCATCTTGGATGAGCAGTTCTTC.

This clonotype was detected only a few times. This sequence joins TRBV10-2 and TRBJ2-5; a possible D gene is TRBD1 (6 bases). The germline V and J ends were trimmed by 4 bases and 5 bases, with 17 bases remaining between them. Germline V lookup: CDR1 WSHSY, CDR2 SAAADI. This CDR3 has 15 residues. DNA for the CDR3: TGCGCCAGCAGTGCGAGAGGGGGAGAATGGGAGACCCAGTACTTC. The encoded protein is CASSARGGEWETQYF.

This chain connects TRBV5-8 to TRBJ2-3; the D gene is possibly TRBD2 (6 bases). Germline-derived CDR1 and CDR2 are SGHTS and YDEGEE. This CDR3 is built from 15 residues. V was clipped by 4 bases and J by 6 bases, with 18 bases between them. The CDR3 DNA sequence: TGTGCCAGCAGCGAATCGGGACTTCTCACGGATACGCAGTATTTT. It yields the protein CASSESGLLTDTQYF.

This sequence joins TRBV7-2 and TRBJ2-1; tentatively, D is TRBD2 (6 bases). Germline V gene sequence: CDR1 SGHTA, CDR2 FQGNSA. This CDR3 is built from 15 residues. The V end lost 4 bases, the J end lost 6 bases, and 16 bases lay between the germline ends. CDR3 coding DNA: TGTGCCAGCAGCTCCAATCTAGCGTTGTTCAATGAGCAGTTCTTC. Its protein is CASSSNLALFNEQFF. The variable domain in full, with the rest retrieved from reference TRBV7-2 and TRBJ2-1, is GAGVSQSPSNKVTEKGKDVELRCDPISGHTALYWYRQSLGQGLEFLIYFQGNSAPDKSGLPSDRFSAERTGGSVSTLTIQRTQQEDSAVYLCASSSNLALFNEQFFGPGTRLTVL.

This clonotype occurred a few times. The CDR3 loop is CASSQELAGSSYEQYF. The DNA of the CDR3 is TGCGCCAGCAGCCAAGAACTAGCGGGAAGTTCCTACGAGCAGTACTTC. V is TRBV4-3 and J is TRBJ2-7, with 10 bases fitting TRBD2. The V gene's germline CDR1 is LGHNA and CDR2 YSLEER. The CDR3 runs to 16 residues. V shed 0 bases, J shed 1 base, and the junction held 3 bases outside the gene matches.

The rearrangement uses TRBV12-3 or TRBV12-4 and TRBJ1-5, with unresolved D. V lost 4 bases and J 5 bases, leaving 6 bases between the germline ends. The CDR3 runs 12 residues. The CDR3 region has the DNA TGTGCCAGCAGTTCTGGGTATCAGCCCCAGCATTTT. Translation gives CASSSGYQPQHF.

In this sample, this clonotype turned up many times. The chain recombines TRBV29-1 with TRBJ2-7; D remains ambiguous. CDR3 size: 12 residues. Germline values: CDR1 SQVTM, CDR2 ANQGSEA. Trimming removed 5 bases at V and 2 bases at J, with 10 bases between. This CDR3 is CSVPGPTYEQYF. CDR3 sequence (DNA): TGCAGCGTTCCCGGGCCCACCTACGAGCAGTACTTC.

The chain is built from TRBV28 and TRBJ2-7; possibly TRBD2 for D (5 bases). CDR1 and CDR2 from the germline V gene are MDHEN and SYDVKM. The CDR3 is 14 residues long. The V end was cut by 4 bases, the J end by 2 bases, with 12 bases between. As DNA, the CDR3 is TGTGCCAGCAGTTCCCCCCGGGGTACCTACGAGCAGTACTTC. Translated, it gives CASSSPRGTYEQYF.